This T cell receptor (beta chain) came from a study of shared clonotypes between healthy human individuals. V shed 11 bases and J 3 bases; nucleotides not matched to a gene: 2. Germline V gene data show CDR1 as SEHNR and CDR2 as FQNEAQ (reference sequence). The CDR3 is made up of 12 amino acids. Method: immunoSEQ multiplex PCR; TCRdb's copy keeps in-frame clones and lacks some. The table shows 2 million to 2.5 million clones, with under 97% occurring only once. The genes are TRBV7-9 and TRBJ1-3; 9 bases map to TRBD1. This receptor was obtained from a man aged 18 to 29 in good health. Sequenced sample: naive CD4+ T cells sorted from blood. Noted subset: CD45RA+ positively selected. The CDR3 bases are TGTGCCGGACAGGGGTATGGAAACACCATATATTTT. Protein: CAGQGYGNTIYF.